This is a list of T cell receptor beta chains from one sample in a study of OX40 agonist ivuxolimab in advanced cancers. Data came from immunoSEQ multiplex PCR; TCRdb stores just in-frame clones and leaves some out. The sample shows 65,000 to 80,000 clones, around 80% of them seen only once. Sequencing used CD4+ or CD8+ T cells sorted from blood, obtained in a trial of the OX40 agonist ivuxolimab. These receptor sequences come from an adult with an advanced solid tumor such as melanoma, head and neck, liver or kidney cancer. Each CDR3 is given with its conserved first and last residue. A D gene is named only where the DNA matches it firmly. Size tells how often a clone was seen (once, few, many) or the class of an expanded clone, and some rows leave it out.

D: TRBD2; J: TRBJ2-6; V: TRBV19; size: .; DNA: TGTGCCAGTAGTATTGGGGTAGTTGGCGGGGGGCGCTCTGGGGCCAACGTCCTGACTTTC; CDR3: CASSIGVVGGGRSGANVLTF
D: TRBD2; J: TRBJ2-3; V: TRBV11-1; size: .; DNA: TGTGCCAGCAGCTTAGGCCTAGCGGGGGGAGATACGCAGTATTTT; CDR3: CASSLGLAGGDTQYF
D: .; J: TRBJ2-1; V: TRBV2; size: .; DNA: TGTGCCAGCAGTGACTACAATGAGCAGTTCTTC; CDR3: CASSDYNEQFF
D: TRBD1; J: TRBJ2-5; V: TRBV2; size: .; DNA: TGTGCCAGCAGTAGACAGGGCCAAGAGACCCAGTACTTC; CDR3: CASSRQGQETQYF
D: TRBD1; J: TRBJ2-7; V: TRBV5-4; size: .; DNA: TGTGCCAGCAGCCGACAGGGGACGTACGAGCAGTACTTC; CDR3: CASSRQGTYEQYF
D: .; J: TRBJ1-6; V: TRBV2; size: .; DNA: TGTGCCAGCAGTGTCATAGGGGCTAATTCACCCCTCCACTTT; CDR3: CASSVIGANSPLHF
D: .; J: TRBJ1-1; V: TRBV30; size: .; DNA: TGTGCCTGGAGTGATCGACAGGTAAAAGCTTTCTTT; CDR3: CAWSDRQVKAFF
D: TRBD2; J: TRBJ2-3; V: TRBV11-3; size: .; DNA: TGTGCCAGCAGCTCCCCAGGGGAGACGGCGGGAGGGCCAACAGATACGCAGTATTTT; CDR3: CASSSPGETAGGPTDTQYF
D: .; J: TRBJ1-1; V: TRBV6-1; size: .; DNA: TGTGCCAGCAGTTCCGGGGGGCGGTGGGACACTGAAGCTTTCTTT; CDR3: CASSSGGRWDTEAFF
D: .; J: TRBJ2-1; V: TRBV7-6; size: .; DNA: TGTGCCAGCAGCTTAGTAGGGGCCTACAATGAGCAGTTCTTC; CDR3: CASSLVGAYNEQFF
D: TRBD1; J: TRBJ1-1; V: TRBV10-3; size: few; DNA: TGTGCCATCAGAGCGGACAGGGAAGCTTTCTTT; CDR3: CAIRADREAFF
D: .; J: TRBJ1-2; V: TRBV4-2; size: .; DNA: TGTGCCAGCAGCCAAGCACGCTATGGCTACACCTTC; CDR3: CASSQARYGYTF
D: .; J: TRBJ2-7; V: TRBV4-1; size: .; DNA: TGCGCCAGCAGCCGGGCGGCCCCTGGGACTCCGAAGGGATGGGAGCAGTACTTC; CDR3: CASSRAAPGTPKGWEQYF
D: TRBD2; J: TRBJ2-3; V: TRBV7-6; size: few; DNA: TGTGCCAGCAGCTTAGAAGGACTAGCGGGAGTAGATACGCAGTATTTT; CDR3: CASSLEGLAGVDTQYF
D: TRBD1; J: TRBJ1-5; V: TRBV19; size: few; DNA: TGTGCCAGTAGTACATACGGACAGGGCAATCAGCCCCAGCATTTT; CDR3: CASSTYGQGNQPQHF
D: .; J: TRBJ1-2; V: TRBV28; size: .; DNA: TGTGCCAGCAGTCTGGAAACCGGGACTTCTAACTATGGCTACACCTTC; CDR3: CASSLETGTSNYGYTF
D: TRBD2; J: TRBJ2-1; V: TRBV4-1; size: .; DNA: TGCGCCTCCAAGGGCGGGAGGGCTCAGGATGAGCAGTTCTTC; CDR3: CASKGGRAQDEQFF
D: .; J: TRBJ2-5; V: TRBV9; size: once; DNA: TGTGCCAGCAGCGCTCGGGGGAACCAAGAGACCCAGTACTTC; CDR3: CASSARGNQETQYF
D: .; J: TRBJ2-1; V: TRBV29-1; size: few; DNA: TGCAGCGCAATCGAAGCCGGGACTCAGCAGTTCTTC; CDR3: CSAIEAGTQQFF
D: .; J: TRBJ2-1; V: TRBV19; size: .; DNA: TGTGCCAGTAGTCAAATCTCCGGGCTGGACAATGAGCAGTTCTTC; CDR3: CASSQISGLDNEQFF
D: .; J: TRBJ2-3; V: TRBV9; size: .; DNA: TGTGCCAGCAGCTCTCGAGGGGGGGTCCCAGATACGCAGTATTTT; CDR3: CASSSRGGVPDTQYF
D: .; J: TRBJ2-7; V: TRBV15; size: once; DNA: TGTGCCACCAGCAGGGGGGTCTACGAGCAGTACTTC; CDR3: CATSRGVYEQYF
D: TRBD1; J: TRBJ1-1; V: TRBV18; size: .; DNA: TGTGCCAGCTCCCGACAGGGATGGAACACTGAAGCTTTCTTT; CDR3: CASSRQGWNTEAFF
D: TRBD1; J: TRBJ2-2; V: TRBV7-9; size: .; DNA: TGTGCCAGCAGCTCTCGACAGGGGGGGACCGGGGAGCTGTTTTTT; CDR3: CASSSRQGGTGELFF
D: .; J: TRBJ1-1; V: TRBV30; size: .; DNA: TGTGCCTGGAGTGTCCCCAGGGCCCAATTGAACACTGAAGCTTTCTTT; CDR3: CAWSVPRAQLNTEAFF
D: TRBD1; J: TRBJ1-3; V: TRBV28; size: .; DNA: TGTGCCAGCAGTTCACAGGGGATGGCCGGAAACACCATATATTTT; CDR3: CASSSQGMAGNTIYF
D: .; J: TRBJ2-2; V: TRBV6-5; size: .; DNA: TGTGCCAGCAGTTTGTCGGCGGCCGGGGAGCTGTTTTTT; CDR3: CASSLSAAGELFF
D: .; J: TRBJ1-2; V: TRBV19; size: .; DNA: TGTGCCAGTAAGGTTGCGTGGGGTGGCTACACCTTC; CDR3: CASKVAWGGYTF
D: TRBD1; J: TRBJ2-7; V: TRBV27; size: .; DNA: TGTGCCATCAGTGACTGGGACAGTCCCTACGAGCAGTACTTC; CDR3: CAISDWDSPYEQYF
D: .; J: TRBJ2-3; V: TRBV7-3; size: once; DNA: TGTGCCAGCAGCTTAAGCCCAGCAGATACGCAGTATTTT; CDR3: CASSLSPADTQYF
D: .; J: TRBJ2-2; V: TRBV5-1; size: few; DNA: TGCGCCAGCAGACCCGACTTCTACACCGGGGAGCTGTTTTTT; CDR3: CASRPDFYTGELFF
D: .; J: TRBJ2-7; V: TRBV5-6; size: .; DNA: TGTGCCAGCAGACCGGCCCGCAGCTCCTACGAGCAGTACTTC; CDR3: CASRPARSSYEQYF
D: TRBD1; J: TRBJ2-3; V: TRBV10-1; size: .; DNA: TGCGCCAGCAGTGAGAATCAGGGGGCGGCAGATACGCAGTATTTT; CDR3: CASSENQGAADTQYF
D: .; J: TRBJ1-2; V: TRBV2; size: .; DNA: TGTGCCAGCAGCCGGGACGCTTATGGCTACACCTTC; CDR3: CASSRDAYGYTF
D: .; J: TRBJ1-2; V: TRBV30; size: .; DNA: TGTGCCTGGAGACAACCAGGATCCACATATGGCTACACCTTC; CDR3: CAWRQPGSTYGYTF
D: .; J: TRBJ2-2; V: TRBV6-5; size: .; DNA: TGTGCCAGCAGTTACTCGAGGCAGATCGGGGAGCTGTTTTTT; CDR3: CASSYSRQIGELFF
D: .; J: TRBJ1-4; V: TRBV6-6; size: .; DNA: TGTGCCAGCTCCCAGGGTATCGGTGAAAAACTGTTTTTT; CDR3: CASSQGIGEKLFF
D: .; J: TRBJ1-6; V: TRBV6-5; size: .; DNA: TGTGCCAGCGCGGCGAGGGTATCCTATAATTCACCCCTCCACTTT; CDR3: CASAARVSYNSPLHF
D: .; J: TRBJ2-1; V: TRBV9; size: .; DNA: TGTGCCAGCAGCCCCCAAGCGGACCCCTACAATGAGCAGTTCTTC; CDR3: CASSPQADPYNEQFF
D: .; J: TRBJ2-3; V: TRBV2; size: few; DNA: TGTGCCAGCAGTGAACCTTGGGACGTAAGCAGGGCAGATACGCAGTATTTT; CDR3: CASSEPWDVSRADTQYF
D: .; J: TRBJ2-2; V: TRBV5-1; size: .; DNA: TGCGCCAGCAGCTCGCGGGGGACAGGTAACACCGGGGAGCTGTTTTTT; CDR3: CASSSRGTGNTGELFF
D: .; J: TRBJ2-5; V: TRBV2; size: .; DNA: TGTGCCAGCAGTGAAGAGGGGTCCCGGGGGGAGACCCAGTACTTC; CDR3: CASSEEGSRGETQYF
D: .; J: TRBJ2-5; V: TRBV9; size: .; DNA: TGTGCCAGTTCCCCGGGTTGGGAGACCCAGTACTTC; CDR3: CASSPGWETQYF
D: .; J: TRBJ1-1; V: TRBV5-5; size: .; DNA: TGTGCCAGCAGCTTGGCCTTGGCGAACACTGAAGCTTTCTTT; CDR3: CASSLALANTEAFF
D: TRBD2; J: TRBJ2-2; V: TRBV14; size: .; DNA: TGTGCCAGCAGCCAAGAAGGACTAGCGGGAGTTGGGAGCACCGGGGAGCTGTTTTTT; CDR3: CASSQEGLAGVGSTGELFF
D: .; J: TRBJ2-1; V: TRBV5-6; size: .; DNA: TGTGCCAGCAGCTTGTCCGGGGGTGAGCAGTTCTTC; CDR3: CASSLSGGEQFF
D: .; J: TRBJ2-7; V: TRBV9; size: .; DNA: TGTGCCAGCAGCGAAACGGACTACCCTAATTTAAAAGATTGCGAGCAGTACTTC; CDR3: CASSETDYPNLKDCEQYF
D: .; J: TRBJ2-1; V: TRBV19; size: .; DNA: TGTGCCAGTAGTATCGCCAGGCTTGACAATGAGCAGTTCTTC; CDR3: CASSIARLDNEQFF
D: TRBD1; J: TRBJ2-1; V: TRBV10-2; size: .; DNA: TGCGCCAGTACGACAGGGGACCATGAGCAGTTCTTC; CDR3: CASTTGDHEQFF
D: .; J: TRBJ2-1; V: TRBV19; size: few; DNA: TGTGCCACCCAAACCCGGCTAGCTACACGCAATGAGCAGTTCTTC; CDR3: CATQTRLATRNEQFF
D: TRBD1; J: TRBJ1-2; V: TRBV2; size: .; DNA: TGTGCCAGCAGTGAAGACAGGGGTAATTATGGCTACACCTTC; CDR3: CASSEDRGNYGYTF
D: .; J: TRBJ2-3; V: TRBV30; size: .; DNA: TGTGCCTGGAGTCCCAGCACAGATACGCAGTATTTT; CDR3: CAWSPSTDTQYF
D: .; J: TRBJ2-1; V: TRBV6-5; size: .; DNA: TGTGCCAGCAGTTATAGGAGGGAATCGGGTGAGCAGTTCTTC; CDR3: CASSYRRESGEQFF